This TCR beta chain stems from a study of neurological immune-mediated disorders. Broader study findings: TCR clonal expansion peaked in HTLV-1-associated myelopathy patients and was lowest in multiple sclerosis patients.

One entry per CDR3 protein results from TCRdb running MiXCR on the 5' RACE reads. The data hold 72,000 or so distinct CDR3 sequences, with approximately 17% observed a single time. This clonotype was counted ten times or more. Its antigen is unknown. The unsorted libraries had their origin in 2 million PBMCs stored at -80 C. Sequencing was carried out using PBMCs. This TCR was recovered from a middle-aged woman in good health.

The CDR3 DNA is TGCGCCAGCAGCTCCGACATTACTACAAACATTCAGTACTTC. It yields the protein CASSSDITTNIQYF. The chain uses TRBV10-2 and TRBJ2-4; D is unclear. The CDR3 is 14 amino acids. The V and J ends lost 6 bases and 6 bases respectively, with 15 bases between them. The V gene's germline CDR1 is WSHSY and CDR2 SAAADI.